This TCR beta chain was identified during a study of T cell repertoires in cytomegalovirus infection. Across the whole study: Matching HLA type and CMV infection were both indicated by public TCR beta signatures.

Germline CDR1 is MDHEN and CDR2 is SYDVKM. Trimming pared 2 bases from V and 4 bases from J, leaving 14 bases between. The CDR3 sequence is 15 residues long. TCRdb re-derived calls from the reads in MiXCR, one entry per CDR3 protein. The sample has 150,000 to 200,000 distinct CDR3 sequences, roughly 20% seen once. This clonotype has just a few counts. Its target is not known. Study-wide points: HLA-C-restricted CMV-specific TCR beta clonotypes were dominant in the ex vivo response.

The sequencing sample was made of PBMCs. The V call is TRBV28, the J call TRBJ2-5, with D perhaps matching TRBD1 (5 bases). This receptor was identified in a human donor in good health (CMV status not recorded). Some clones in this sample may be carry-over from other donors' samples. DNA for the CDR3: TGTGCCAGCAGTTTACCGCTGGGGCAAGGAGAGACCCAGTACTTC. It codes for CASSLPLGQGETQYF.